Listed below are T cell receptor beta chains from one sample, sequenced in a study of blood T cell repertoires in COVID-19. Clones were sequenced by immunoSEQ multiplex PCR, and TCRdb holds only the in-frame ones, with some missing. The data show 100,000 or so clones, roughly 87% seen once. Specimen: peripheral blood. These receptors were collected from an elderly man with acute or convalescent COVID-19. CDR3s include the opening cysteine and the closing phenylalanine or tryptophan. Each record gives: V gene, J gene, clone size, D gene, CDR3 length, CDR3 protein, CDR3 DNA. D genes are given only for firm matches. A clone size is listed for some rows: how often the clone was seen (once, few, many), or a class if it is expanded.

TRBV20-1,TRBJ1-1,-,-,11,CSAIPYTEAFF,TGCAGTGCTATCCCGTACACTGAAGCTTTCTTT
TRBV18,TRBJ2-3,-,-,14,CASSPDSDTDTQYF,TGTGCCAGCTCGCCAGACAGCGACACAGATACGCAGTATTTT
TRBV10-3,TRBJ2-7,once,TRBD1,14,CAISPGQGAYEQYF,TGTGCCATCAGTCCGGGACAGGGAGCCTACGAGCAGTACTTC
TRBV2,TRBJ2-5,-,TRBD2,15,CASSLAGVSGETQYF,TGTGCCAGCAGCCTAGCGGGGGTTTCGGGGGAGACCCAGTACTTC
TRBV5-1,TRBJ1-2,-,-,14,CASSLSGLNYGYTF,TGCGCCAGCAGCTTGTCAGGGCTTAACTATGGCTACACCTTC
TRBV6-1,TRBJ2-2,-,-,14,CASSAGVNTGELFF,TGTGCCAGCAGTGCGGGAGTAAACACCGGGGAGCTGTTTTTT
TRBV19,TRBJ1-1,-,TRBD1,14,CASSMIGQGAEAFF,TGTGCCAGTAGTATGATTGGACAGGGGGCCGAAGCTTTCTTT
TRBV11-3,TRBJ2-5,-,-,14,CASSFGGSPETQYF,TGTGCCAGCAGCTTCGGTGGGAGCCCAGAGACCCAGTACTTC
TRBV29-1,TRBJ2-5,few,-,13,CSVGGGARETQYF,TGCAGCGTTGGTGGGGGGGCTAGGGAGACCCAGTACTTC
TRBV6-5,TRBJ1-1,-,-,14,CASKPDSMNTEAFF,TGTGCCAGCAAGCCCGATTCTATGAACACTGAAGCTTTCTTT
TRBV11-3,TRBJ2-1,-,TRBD2,17,CASSEGEGFGSYNEQFF,TGTGCCAGCAGTGAAGGGGAGGGGTTCGGCTCCTACAATGAGCAGTTCTTC
TRBV6-6,TRBJ1-6,-,-,16,CASSIFRRGNNSPLHF,TGTGCCAGCAGCATCTTCCGGCGGGGTAATAATTCACCCCTCCACTTT
TRBV6-2/TRBV6-3,TRBJ1-3,-,-,15,CASSSFDSFGNTIYF,TGTGCCAGCAGTTCCTTCGACAGCTTTGGAAACACCATATATTTT
TRBV5-1,TRBJ1-4,-,-,16,CASRPRSGSGTEKLFF,TGCGCCAGCCGACCTCGCTCGGGGTCCGGTACTGAAAAACTGTTTTTT
TRBV6-1,TRBJ1-5,-,-,14,CASSENQRGQPQHF,TGTGCCAGCAGTGAAAATCAGCGCGGCCAGCCCCAGCATTTT
TRBV19,TRBJ2-7,-,TRBD2,15,CASSMTSGRTYEQYF,TGTGCCAGTAGTATGACTAGCGGGAGAACCTACGAGCAGTACTTC
TRBV24-1,TRBJ1-5,few,TRBD1,15,CATSDQDRPHQPQHF,TGTGCCACCAGTGACCAGGACAGGCCGCACCAGCCCCAGCATTTT
TRBV18,TRBJ2-2,-,-,15,CASSPKDSNTGELFF,TGTGCCAGCTCACCAAAGGACAGTAATACCGGGGAGCTGTTTTTT
TRBV5-1,TRBJ2-7,-,-,14,CASSVSGINNEQYF,TGCGCCAGCAGCGTGTCAGGGATCAACAACGAGCAGTACTTC
TRBV5-5,TRBJ2-2,-,-,15,CASSPSGGLTGELFF,TGTGCCAGCAGCCCCTCAGGAGGGCTCACCGGGGAGCTGTTTTTT
TRBV11-2,TRBJ1-2,-,TRBD1,15,CASSPNRGRNYGYTF,TGTGCCAGCAGCCCAAACAGGGGCCGGAACTATGGCTACACCTTC
TRBV5-8,TRBJ2-7,-,TRBD2,14,CASSGPSGAYEQYF,TGTGCCAGCAGCGGCCCTAGCGGGGCCTACGAGCAGTACTTC